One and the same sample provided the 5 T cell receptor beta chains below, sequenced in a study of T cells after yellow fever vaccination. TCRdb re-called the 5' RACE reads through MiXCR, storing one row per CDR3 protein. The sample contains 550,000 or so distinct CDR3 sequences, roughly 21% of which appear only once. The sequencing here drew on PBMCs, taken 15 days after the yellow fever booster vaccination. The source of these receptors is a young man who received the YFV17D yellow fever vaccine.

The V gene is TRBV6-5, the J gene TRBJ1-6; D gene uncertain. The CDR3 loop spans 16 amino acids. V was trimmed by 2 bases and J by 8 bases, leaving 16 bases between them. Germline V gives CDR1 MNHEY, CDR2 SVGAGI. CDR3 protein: CASSYKRQPYYSPLHF. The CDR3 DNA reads TGTGCCAGCAGTTACAAGAGGCAGCCATATTATTCACCCCTCCACTTT.

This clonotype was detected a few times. The CDR3 region is CSASGGAYETQYF. CDR3 nucleotides: TGCAGCGCCTCGGGGGGTGCATATGAGACCCAGTACTTC. V gene TRBV29-1 combines with J gene TRBJ2-5; 7 nucleotides agree with TRBD2. The CDR3 has 13 residues. Germline CDR1 and CDR2: SQVTM and ANQGSEA. V shed 7 bases and J 5 bases; nucleotides not matched to a gene: 10.

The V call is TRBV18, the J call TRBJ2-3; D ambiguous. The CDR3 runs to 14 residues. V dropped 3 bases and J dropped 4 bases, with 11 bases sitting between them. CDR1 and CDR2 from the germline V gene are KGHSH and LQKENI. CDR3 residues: CASSPNSAPDTQYF. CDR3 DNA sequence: TGTGCCAGCTCACCGAATTCGGCTCCAGATACGCAGTATTTT.

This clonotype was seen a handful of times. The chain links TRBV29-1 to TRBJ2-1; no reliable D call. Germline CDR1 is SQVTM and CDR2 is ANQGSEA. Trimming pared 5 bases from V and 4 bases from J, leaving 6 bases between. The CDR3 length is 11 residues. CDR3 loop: CSVTRYNEQFF. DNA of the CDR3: TGCAGCGTTACCCGATACAATGAGCAGTTCTTC.

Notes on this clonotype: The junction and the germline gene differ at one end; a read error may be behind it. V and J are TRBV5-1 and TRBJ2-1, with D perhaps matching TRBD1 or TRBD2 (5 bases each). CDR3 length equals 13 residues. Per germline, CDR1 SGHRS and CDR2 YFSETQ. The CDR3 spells CASSIFGAGEQLF. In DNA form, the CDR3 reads TGCGCCAGCAGTATTTTTGGGGCGGGCGAGCAGCTCTTC.